Shown below are 27 T cell receptor beta chains from a single sample sequenced in a study of T cells in Graves' hyperthyroidism and ophthalmopathy. It was RNA transcripts that yielded the amplified TCR beta CDR3 regions. Initially, a first-round RT-PCR of the TCR CDR3 employed the HTBI primer set. A single record per CDR3 protein comes from TCRdb applying MiXCR to the multiplex PCR reads. This table holds about 270,000 distinct CDR3 sequences, around 15% found once. The sequencing input was blood. Every receptor here comes from a woman in her forties or fifties with Graves' hyperthyroidism that later progressed to Graves' ophthalmopathy.

This clonotype appeared many times. The chain combines TRBV5-1 with TRBJ2-1; a possible D gene is TRBD1 (5 bases). The V and J ends lost 4 bases and 6 bases respectively, with 14 bases between them. The length of the CDR3 is 14 residues. Germline CDR1 is SGHRS and CDR2 is YFSETQ. The CDR3 loop is CASSEQYQGNEQFF. The CDR3 DNA sequence: TGCGCCAGCAGCGAACAATACCAGGGCAATGAGCAGTTCTTC.

At least ten counts were recorded for this clonotype. The genes are TRBV2 and TRBJ1-4; D ambiguous. This CDR3 is 14 amino acids long. Germline-derived CDR1 and CDR2 are SNHLY and FYNNEI. Trimming took 1 base from V and 8 from J, leaving 11 bases between them. CDR3 in DNA: TGTGCCAGCAGTGAAGGGGTCCGCGGGGAAAAACTGTTTTTT. Its protein is CASSEGVRGEKLFF.

This clonotype came up many times. The rearrangement joins TRBV27 to TRBJ2-7; the D gene is possibly TRBD2 (6 bases). The V gene's germline CDR1 is MNHEY and CDR2 SMNVEV (reference sequence). Trimming took 7 bases from V and 6 from J, leaving 22 bases between them. The CDR3 spans 15 residues. This CDR3 is CASTLAPGGEGEQYF. In nucleotides, the CDR3 is TGTGCCAGCACCCTGGCGCCCGGGGGAGAAGGCGAGCAGTACTTC.

This clonotype was observed at least ten times. The CDR3 region is CSATGLSGRLYNEQFF. Written as DNA, the CDR3 is TGCAGTGCTACAGGACTTAGCGGGAGGCTTTACAATGAGCAGTTCTTC. V usage is TRBV20-1 and J usage is TRBJ2-1, with 10 bases that match TRBD2. The CDR3 runs 16 residues. Germline assignment: CDR1 DFQATT and CDR2 SNEGSKA (reference sequence). With 4 bases clipped from V and 4 bases from J, the junction kept 10 bases outside the gene matches.

The sample holds many counts of this clonotype. The chain couples TRBV27 to TRBJ1-1, with TRBD1 matching over 9 bases. After removal of 6 bases from V and 7 bases from J, the junction contained 6 bases not matched to a gene. Germline CDR1 is MNHEY and CDR2 is SMNVEV (reference sequence). This CDR3 comprises 13 residues. The CDR3 DNA reads as TGTGCCAGCAGCCAGGGACAGGGTCTTGAAGCTTTCTTT. It translates to CASSQGQGLEAFF.

Many counts were recorded for this clonotype. The rearrangement uses TRBV28 and TRBJ2-7, with D perhaps matching TRBD1 (6 bases). The V gene's germline CDR1 is MDHEN and CDR2 SYDVKM. V was cut by 5 bases and J by 0 bases, with 8 bases left in between. The CDR3 is 13 amino acids. The CDR3 protein is CASSRQVSYEQYF. The CDR3 coding sequence is TGTGCCAGCAGTCGACAGGTCTCCTACGAGCAGTACTTC.

Many counts were recorded for this clonotype. This chain uses TRBV18 with TRBJ2-2; 8 bases fit TRBD2. The CDR3 covers 17 residues. V trimming: 3 bases; J trimming: 0 bases; junction bases outside the gene matches: 6. CDR1 KGHSH and CDR2 LQKENI come from the germline V gene. CDR3 bases: TGTGCCAGCTCACCCTACCGGGGGGGCCCGAACACCGGGGAGCTGTTTTTT. Translated, it gives CASSPYRGGPNTGELFF.

This chain uses TRBV25-1 with TRBJ2-2; 8 bases align to TRBD1. Germline V gene data show CDR1 as MGHDK and CDR2 as SYGVNS. The CDR3 spans 13 residues. The ends lost 4 bases at V and 6 bases at J; junction bases unmatched: 1. The chain's CDR3 is CASSGQGSGELFF. The CDR3 nucleotides read TGTGCCAGCAGTGGACAGGGGTCCGGGGAGCTGTTTTTT.

This clonotype occurred many times. The rearrangement joins TRBV12-3 or TRBV12-4 to TRBJ2-2; TRBD2 might be the D (5 bases). Trimming removed 10 bases from V and 7 bases from J, with 28 bases in between. The CDR3 spans 17 residues. The CDR3 reads CAIRTPWTSLGNGELFF. In DNA, the CDR3 is TGTGCCATCAGGACGCCGTGGACTTCCCTGGGGAACGGGGAGCTGTTTTTT.

In regard to this clonotype: Given a much more abundant clone one base away, this may be a read error. This chain joins TRBV6-9 and TRBJ2-7; no reliable D call. Germline-derived CDR1 and CDR2 are MNHGY and SVAAGI. The CDR3 covers 13 residues. V lost 2 bases and J lost 6, with 11 bases in between. Here the CDR3 reads CASSYLPRTEQYF. CDR3 DNA sequence: TGTGCCAGCAGTTATCTTCCCCGGACCGAGCAGTACTTC.

This clonotype appeared a few times. One junction end disagrees with the germline gene, perhaps due to a read error. The V call is TRBV6-1, the J call TRBJ1-1; TRBD1 matches at 7 bases. CDR1 and CDR2 from the germline V gene are MNHNS and SASEGT. This CDR3 region has 14 residues. The CDR3 loop reads CAGSETGTVTEAFF. Written as DNA, the CDR3 is TGTGCCGGCAGTGAGACAGGGACCGTCACTGAAGCTTTCTTT.

This clonotype was seen ten or more times. This rearrangement joins TRBV7-2 to TRBJ2-3; no firm D call. The germline V gene encodes CDR1 SGHTA and CDR2 FQGNSA. The CDR3 extends over 16 amino acids. V lost 4 bases, J lost 0 bases, and 14 bases lay in between. CDR3 region: CASSSNRVTSTDTQYF. CDR3 in DNA: TGTGCCAGCAGCTCCAATCGTGTGACTAGCACAGATACGCAGTATTTT.

This chain joins TRBV6-2 or TRBV6-3 and TRBJ2-5; 16 positions agree with TRBD2. Germline V gives CDR1 MNHEY, CDR2 SVGEGT. This CDR3 contains 17 residues. The ends lost 5 bases at V and 5 bases at J; junction bases unmatched: 8. CDR3 DNA: TGTGCCAGCAGTCGAGGGGGACTAGCGGGAGGGTTGGAGACCCAGTACTTC. It is translated as CASSRGGLAGGLETQYF.

This clonotype was recorded many times. The chain employs TRBV27 and TRBJ2-2; D not resolved. CDR3 length: 12 residues. The V gene lost 6 bases and the J gene lost 6 bases, with 8 bases spanning the gap. Looked up from germline, CDR1 is MNHEY and CDR2 is SMNVEV (reference sequence). For the CDR3, the DNA is TGTGCCAGCAGCCCACCCCCCGGGGAGCTGTTTTTT. It specifies CASSPPPGELFF.

V is TRBV19 and J is TRBJ2-1; D is possibly TRBD1 or TRBD2 (5 bases each). The CDR3 sequence is 15 residues long. Germline CDR1 and CDR2: LNHDA and SQIVND (reference sequence). Trimming pared 5 bases from V and 2 bases from J, leaving 13 bases between. CDR3 residues: CASSPGTAAYNEQFF. CDR3 DNA: TGTGCCAGTAGTCCGGGGACGGCCGCCTACAATGAGCAGTTCTTC.

This clonotype has a count of ten or more. The rearrangement joins TRBV10-3 to TRBJ1-1; no firm D call. With 0 bases removed from V and 10 bases from J, the gap between germline ends came to 12 bases. CDR3 size: 13 residues. CDR1 and CDR2 from the germline V gene are ENHRY and SYGVKD. CDR3 in amino acids: CAISESLGYGAFF. CDR3 nucleotide sequence: TGTGCCATCAGTGAGTCATTGGGATATGGAGCTTTCTTT.

This clonotype occurred many times. V usage is TRBV7-3 and J usage is TRBJ2-7, with 8 bases identical to TRBD2. The CDR3 consists of 14 residues. Germline V gene sequence: CDR1 SGHTA, CDR2 FQGTGA. The trim removed 3 bases at V and 5 bases at J, leaving 6 bases unmatched. CDR3 residues: CASSFTAGAHEQYF. The CDR3, as DNA: TGTGCCAGCAGCTTTACAGCGGGAGCCCACGAGCAGTACTTC.

This clonotype was observed a few times. The rearrangement joins TRBV7-3 to TRBJ2-1, with D possibly being TRBD2 (6 bases). V lost 5 bases and J lost 4, with 15 bases in between. The CDR3 contains 15 residues. Germline lookup yields CDR1 SGHTA and CDR2 FQGTGA. The CDR3 sequence: CASSKDSSGYNEQFF. The DNA for the CDR3 is TGTGCCAGCAGCAAGGATAGTAGCGGATACAATGAGCAGTTCTTC. The entire variable domain, with the rest obtained from reference TRBV7-3 and TRBJ2-1, is as follows: GAGVSQTPSNKVTEKGKYVELRCDPISGHTALYWYRQSLGQGPEFLIYFQGTGAADDSGLPNDRFFAVRPEGSVSTLKIQRTERGDSAVYLCASSKDSSGYNEQFFGPGTRLTVL.

V gene TRBV9 combines with J gene TRBJ2-1; D may be TRBD2 (5 bases). With 4 bases removed from V and 7 bases from J, the gap between germline ends came to 21 bases. CDR3 size: 16 residues. CDR1 SGDLS and CDR2 YYNGEE come from the germline V gene. CDR3 coding DNA: TGTGCCAGCAGCATAGAATCCGGGATGGACCCAAATGAGCAGTTCTTC. Translating gives CASSIESGMDPNEQFF.

This chain links TRBV6-1 with TRBJ2-3; a possible D gene is TRBD2 (5 bases). The CDR3 loop spans 15 amino acids. Between the trimmed V and J ends, which lost 3 bases and 3 bases, there was a span of 13 bases. CDR1 and CDR2 (germline): MNHNS, SASEGT. The DNA of the CDR3 is TGTGCCAGCAGTGACGGTATCCTAGCTACAGATACGCAGTATTTT. This translates into CASSDGILATDTQYF.

A note on this clonotype: This clone may be a read error of a much larger clone one base away. This chain uses TRBV29-1 with TRBJ1-1; unclear D gene. This CDR3 region has 12 residues. Germline V CDR1 and CDR2: SQVTM, ANQGSEA. As DNA, the CDR3 is TGCAGCGTCGGTGAACCGTCACTGAATGCTTCCTTT. Its translation is CSVGEPSLNASF. Together with reference TRBV29-1 and TRBJ1-1, the CDR3 gives the full variable domain: SAVISQKPSRDICQRGTSLTIQCQVDSQVTMMFWYRQQPGQSLTLIATANQGSEATYESGFVIDKFPISRPNLTFSTLTVSNMSPEDSSIYLCSVGEPSLNASFGQGTRLTVV.

The rearrangement joins TRBV6-2 or TRBV6-3 to TRBJ2-7, with 10 bases matching TRBD1. V was clipped by 6 bases and J by 2 bases; unmatched bases: 1. Germline CDR1 MNHEY, CDR2 SVGEGT. The CDR3 has 13 amino acids. The CDR3 region has the DNA TGTGCCAGCAGGGGACAGGGGCCCTACGAGCAGTACTTC. As protein: CASRGQGPYEQYF.

This clonotype appeared many times. V and J are TRBV18 and TRBJ1-1, with D uncertain. CDR1 is KGHSH and CDR2 is LQKENI in the germline V gene. CDR3 size: 14 residues. Between the trimmed V and J ends, which lost 5 bases and 1 base, there was a span of 11 bases. DNA of the CDR3: TGTGCCAGCTCATCCAAATCGGGGAACACTGAAGCTTTCTTT. It is translated as CASSSKSGNTEAFF.

A few counts support this clonotype. This may stem from a read error, because a much larger clone lies one nucleotide away. The chain couples TRBV28 to TRBJ1-1; D remains unclear. Deletions cut 5 bases from V and 10 bases from J, with 17 bases between. The CDR3 has 13 residues. Germline CDR1 MDHEN, CDR2 SYDVKM. CDR3 sequence: CASSMGMILGAFF. The CDR3 DNA sequence: TGTGCCAGCAGTATGGGGATGATTTTGGGAGCTTTCTTT.

In this sample, this clonotype turned up many times. The chain employs TRBV29-1 and TRBJ1-5, with D hard to call. Between the trimmed V and J ends, which lost 4 bases and 6 bases, there was a span of 13 bases. This CDR3 is built from 13 residues. CDR1 SQVTM and CDR2 ANQGSEA come from the germline V gene. The DNA of the CDR3 is TGCAGCGTTGCTCAAGGTCCGGGTCAGCCCCAGCATTTT. As protein: CSVAQGPGQPQHF.

Many counts were recorded for this clonotype. The chain links TRBV3-1 to TRBJ2-7, with D possibly TRBD2 on 6 matching bases. Trimming stripped 4 bases from V and 7 bases from J, with 17 bases between. CDR1 and CDR2 (germline): LGHDT, YNNKEL (reference sequence). This CDR3 has 14 residues. CDR3 loop: CASSPGNLGGEQYF. DNA for the CDR3: TGTGCCAGCAGCCCCGGGAACCTGGGGGGTGAGCAGTACTTC.

This clonotype was observed many times. The rearrangement links TRBV5-1 to TRBJ1-2; TRBD1 aligns across 8 bases. This CDR3 has 14 residues. V lost 0 bases to trimming and J lost 5 bases; unmatched junction nucleotides: 3. Germline CDR1 and CDR2: SGHRS and YFSETQ. The CDR3 spells CASSLGTGKYGYTF. The CDR3, as DNA: TGCGCCAGCAGCTTGGGGACAGGGAAGTATGGCTACACCTTC. The full variable domain, in which reference TRBV5-1 and TRBJ1-2 provide the parts outside the CDR3, is KAGVTQTPRYLIKTRGQQVTLSCSPISGHRSVSWYQQTPGQGLQFLFEYFSETQRNKGNFPGRFSGRQFSNSRSEMNVSTLELGDSALYLCASSLGTGKYGYTFGSGTRLTVV.